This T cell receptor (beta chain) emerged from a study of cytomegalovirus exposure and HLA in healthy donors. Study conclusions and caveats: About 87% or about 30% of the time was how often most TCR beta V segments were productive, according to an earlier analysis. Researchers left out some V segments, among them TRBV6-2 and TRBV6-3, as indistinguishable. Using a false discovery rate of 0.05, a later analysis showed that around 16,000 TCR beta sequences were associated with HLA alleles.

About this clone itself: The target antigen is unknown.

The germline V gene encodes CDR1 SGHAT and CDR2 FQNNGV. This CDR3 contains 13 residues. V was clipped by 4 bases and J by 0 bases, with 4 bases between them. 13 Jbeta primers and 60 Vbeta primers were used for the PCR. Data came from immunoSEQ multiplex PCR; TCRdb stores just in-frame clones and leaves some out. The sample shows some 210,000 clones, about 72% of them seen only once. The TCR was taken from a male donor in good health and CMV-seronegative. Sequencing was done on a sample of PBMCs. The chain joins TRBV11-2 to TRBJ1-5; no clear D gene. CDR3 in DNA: TGTGCCAGCAGCTACAATAGCAATCAGCCCCAGCATTTT. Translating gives CASSYNSNQPQHF.